This T cell receptor (beta chain) was observed in a study of T cell responses to AZD1222 COVID-19 vaccine (dated by TCRdb to about 2021). Looking at the study overall: TCR sequencing was performed for over 230 trial participants, of whom around 200 were given two doses of AZD1222 and approximately 26 were given two doses of MenACWY control vaccine. Trial participants were enrolled into age subgroups of 18-55, 56-69 and 70-plus years, which contained about 150, 28 and 57 TCR-sequenced participants, respectively.

Broader findings and caveats from the paper: Reportedly, close to half of the unique spike-specific TCRs recognized epitopes lying outside the regions that are mutated in the B.1.351 and B.1.1.7 variants. The whole spike protein was spanned by vaccine-associated CD4 TCRs, and dominant responses were seen in regions 160-218 and 743-854. The 56-69-year group was small, and its depth increase did not reach significance, likely because of low power. No day 14 peak-response samples were available, so repertoires were characterized only after the peak T cell response. Only five or six AZD1222 recipients were SARS-CoV-2 seropositive at baseline, limiting conclusions about previously exposed vaccinees. Participants were mostly white British, with more females than males. The authors suggested clonal diversity may have been underestimated. Spike-specific TCR breadth and depth rose significantly after two AZD1222 doses compared with day 0 and with MenACWY recipients.

Ends trimmed: V by 3 bases, J by 8 bases; bases unmatched to a gene: 3. CDR1 and CDR2 are drawn from the germline V gene (reference sequence): SEHNR, FQNEAQ. Including the terminal cysteine and phenylalanine, the CDR3 comprises 15 residues. The entry retains the CDR3 DNA only, 45 bases that are in frame from base 1. Of note for this clone: This clone's antigen is unknown. The input lacks base qualities; no much larger clone sits a single base away.

The CDR3 regions of human TCRbeta chains were analyzed by immunosequencing. The paper's data handling went like this. Repertoire TCRs were checked for matches against a reference library of SARS-CoV-2-specific TCRs that had been generated using the MIRA antigen-specificity platform. Breadth was defined as the fraction of unique TCRs that were SARS-CoV-2-associated, and depth was defined as the fraction of total T cells that were SARS-CoV-2-associated. Using the MIRA data, each spike-specific TCR was mapped to the spike region that the TCR reacts to and placed in a CD4 or CD8 class. Log10-transformed breadth and depth values were compared by one-way ANOVA with Sidak's multiple comparisons tests. TCRdb obtained this table from immuneACCESS and retained in-frame rearrangements with V and J assigned. These tables miss some clones; where compared with another copy, unresolved V genes account for less than half of the shortfall, and the remainder is unexplained. D and trimming were read from the DNA, whereas the V and J calls and clone size are those reported in that table. A total of 120,000 or so clones appear in this sample, around 89% of them only once. The ten biggest clones cover around 10% of the sample.

In light of the paper, this sample's time point label describes: baseline before first vaccination. The sample's treatment or condition label is to be understood as: meningococcal conjugate vaccine given as trial control. The vaccinee samples were drawn from two UK trials, COV001 and COV002, one of which was a single-blind randomized controlled phase 2/3 trial testing AZD1222 (ChAdOx1 nCoV-19) in healthy adults. For TCRbeta chain sequencing, PBMC samples from trial participants were taken at day 0 and at day 28 after the second dose. The source of this sequence is an adult in good health. The specimen comprised peripheral blood, sampled on day 0 of MenACWY control vaccination. The chain is assembled from TRBV7-9 and TRBJ2-1; the junction holds 14 bases that match TRBD2. The CDR3 region: CASSLGLAGDYEQFF. The nucleotides are TGTGCCAGCAGCTTGGGACTAGCGGGAGACTATGAGCAGTTCTTC.